This T cell receptor (beta chain) comes out of a study of blood T cell repertoires in COVID-19. Whole-study context: The United States, Italy and Spain provided the acute and convalescent COVID-19 samples. T cells, B-cell-depleted T cells, or PBMCs provided the cDNA or gDNA that served as material.

The CDR3 contains 14 residues. V was cut by 4 bases and J by 1 base, with 11 bases left in between. Germline V gene lookup returns CDR1 SGHRS and CDR2 YFSETQ. Study processing details: Reference gene primer amplification in the assay estimated nucleated cell counts. Data came from immunoSEQ multiplex PCR; TCRdb stores just in-frame clones and leaves some out. Clonal size and the V and J genes are those of that table, whereas D and trimming came from the DNA. The table has fewer than 90,000 clones, 86% seen once. About this clone: The same CDR3 is also encoded by other DNA sequences in this sample.

V gene TRBV5-1 combines with J gene TRBJ2-5; D is perhaps TRBD1 (6 bases). The sequence derives from a man at least 80 years old in a cohort sampled during active COVID-19. Sample: peripheral blood. The DNA of the CDR3 is TGCGCCAGCAGCCCCGGACAGATCCAAGAGACCCAGTACTTC. Translated: CASSPGQIQETQYF.